This entry features one TCR beta chain sequence. The sample originates from a study of low-dose radiotherapy and immunotherapy resistance in tumors. CDR1 and CDR2 (germline): DFQATT, SNEGSKA (reference sequence). The CDR3 is 15 residues long. The ends lost 6 bases at V and 1 base at J; junction bases unmatched: 10. TRAV- and TRBV-specific primers were used for first-strand cDNA, which covered alpha and beta chains. TCRs underwent approximately 20 PCR cycles of amplification with a constant-region primer and V-primer adapter. Through in vitro transcription, the mRNA that had been isolated was amplified. MiXCR, run by TCRdb on the reads, gives a single entry per CDR3 protein. The sample comprises approximately 9,800 distinct CDR3 sequences, around 40% of which are singletons, and 5% to 7% rests with the top ten.

The clonotype originates from a human donor with advanced metastatic prostate, ovarian, gallbladder or colorectal cancer (not recorded which). This table probably holds off-target reads from a library built for another chain. The chain carries TRBV20-1 and TRBJ2-5; 8 positions match TRBD2. This chain's CDR3 is CSAPNRGGSQETQYF. The CDR3 DNA reads as TGCAGTGCCCCAAACCGGGGGGGGAGCCAAGAGACCCAGTACTTC.